Given below is one T cell receptor (beta chain) in context. This table comes from immunoSEQ multiplex PCR, and its TCRdb copy is limited to in-frame clones, with some not included. Of around 100,000 clones listed, roughly 94% are singletons. This sample stems from a study of cytomegalovirus exposure and HLA in healthy donors. In the study overall: The 120 validation repertoires used the same platform as the 600 to 750 first-cohort repertoires (as reported by a later analysis).

Germline values: CDR1 GTSNPN, CDR2 SVGIG (reference sequence). The CDR3 totals 16 residues. J was trimmed by 1 base and V by 0 bases; bases with no gene match: 6. This sequence joins TRBV30 and TRBJ2-1, with 7 bases lining up with TRBD2. Sequences were obtained from PBMCs. The receptor was isolated from a young woman in good health and CMV-seronegative. In DNA, the CDR3 is TGTGCCTGGAGTGTTCCTAGCGGTAGATCCTACAATGAGCAGTTCTTC. Protein sequence: CAWSVPSGRSYNEQFF.